These 22 T cell receptor beta chains share one sample of origin, sequenced in a study of T cell responses to AZD1222 COVID-19 vaccine. The repertoire was sequenced with immunoSEQ multiplex PCR; TCRdb's copy has only in-frame clones and lacks some. The sample holds approximately 100,000 clones, just over 90% seen once. The specimen was peripheral blood, collected on day 0 of AZD1222 vaccination. These receptor sequences come from an adult in good health.

This clone was detected once. CDR3 sequence: CASSIVAGQGVYEQFF. The CDR3 DNA is TGTGCCAGTAGTATAGTTGCCGGACAGGGGGTCTATGAGCAGTTCTTC. This chain links TRBV19 with TRBJ2-1; 10 bases fit TRBD1. CDR3 length: 16 residues. V was pared by 1 base and J by 8 bases, with 8 bases of the junction left unmatched. Germline-derived CDR1 and CDR2 are LNHDA and SQIVND (reference sequence).

This chain uses TRBV19 with TRBJ2-3; 8 bases map to TRBD2. Germline V gene lookup returns CDR1 LNHDA and CDR2 SQIVND (reference sequence). This CDR3 is 16 amino acids long. V lost 3 bases and J lost 0; bases outside the gene matches: 5. The CDR3 reads CASSIRLAGSTDTQYF. CDR3 coding DNA: TGTGCCAGTAGTATCCGGCTAGCGGGTAGCACAGATACGCAGTATTTT.

The gene calls are TRBV28 and TRBJ1-2; D possibly corresponds to TRBD1 (5 bases). With 6 bases removed from V and 7 bases from J, the gap between germline ends came to 15 bases. Germline CDR1 is MDHEN and CDR2 is SYDVKM. CDR3 size: 13 residues. The CDR3 sequence: CASRLTDSFGYTF. The CDR3 DNA reads TGTGCCAGCAGGTTGACAGACTCTTTTGGCTACACCTTC.

The genes are TRBV19 and TRBJ2-7; 8 bases are a match to TRBD2. With 3 bases clipped from V and 7 bases from J, the junction kept 8 bases outside the gene matches. This CDR3 comprises 14 residues. In germline, CDR1 is LNHDA, CDR2 SQIVND (reference sequence). The CDR3 loop is CASSIEAGVWEQYF. CDR3 sequence (DNA): TGTGCCAGTAGTATCGAAGCGGGAGTGTGGGAGCAGTACTTC.

The chain employs TRBV6-5 and TRBJ2-2; D unresolved. The CDR3 loop spans 12 amino acids. Germline values: CDR1 MNHEY, CDR2 SVGAGI. Trimming took 8 bases from V and 3 from J, leaving 7 bases between them. The DNA for the CDR3 is TGTGCCAGCTCTACAGACACCGGGGAGCTGTTTTTT. The encoded protein is CASSTDTGELFF.

DNA of the CDR3: TGTGCCAGCAGTGAGTTAGCGGGATTCTACAATGAGCAGTTCTTC. Translation gives CASSELAGFYNEQFF. The V call is TRBV25-1, the J call TRBJ2-1; 8 positions agree with TRBD2. The CDR3 consists of 15 residues. CDR1 MGHDK and CDR2 SYGVNS come from the germline V gene. V shed 3 bases, J shed 3 bases, and the junction held 4 bases outside the gene matches.

The V gene is TRBV18, the J gene TRBJ2-1; D gene uncertain. The germline gives CDR1 KGHSH, CDR2 LQKENI. V lost 1 base to trimming and J lost 0 bases, with 7 bases between them. The CDR3 runs to 15 residues. CDR3 sequence: CASSPRADSYNEQFF. Here the CDR3 DNA reads TGTGCCAGCTCACCACGGGCGGACTCCTACAATGAGCAGTTCTTC.

This clone appeared a single time. The chain has TRBV6-5 and TRBJ2-3, with 10 bases fitting TRBD2. Trimming removed 4 bases from V and 6 bases from J; junction bases left unmatched: 10. This CDR3 spans 16 amino acids. Germline V gene data show CDR1 as MNHEY and CDR2 as SVGAGI. CDR3 sequence reads: CASSSRLAGGLDTQYF. DNA for the CDR3: TGTGCCAGCAGTTCCCGACTAGCGGGTGGTTTGGATACGCAGTATTTT.

The CDR3 sequence is CASRARANTGELFF. In nucleotides, the CDR3 is TGTGCCAGTAGGGCCAGGGCGAACACCGGGGAGCTGTTTTTT. The chain has TRBV6-5 and TRBJ2-2, with D possibly matching TRBD1 (5 bases). Between the trimmed V and J ends, which lost 9 bases and 0 bases, there was a span of 11 bases. The CDR3 extends over 14 amino acids. Germline V gene sequence: CDR1 MNHEY, CDR2 SVGAGI.

V and J are TRBV4-3 and TRBJ1-2; 9 bases agree with TRBD1. Unmatched junction bases numbered 8, after V lost 2 bases and J lost 4 bases. The CDR3 length is 16 residues. Germline values: CDR1 LGHNA, CDR2 YSLEER. Here the CDR3 DNA reads TGCGCCAGCAGCCAACGTGGGACAGGGACTCTCTATGGCTACACCTTC. This encodes CASSQRGTGTLYGYTF.

CDR3 residues: CSVTRDSQRGQYF. The CDR3 DNA follows: TGCAGCGTGACCCGGGACAGTCAACGGGGGCAGTACTTC. The chain combines TRBV29-1 with TRBJ2-7, with 7 positions matching TRBD1. CDR1 is SQVTM and CDR2 is ANQGSEA in the germline V gene. The trim removed 6 bases at V and 9 bases at J, leaving 14 bases unmatched. The length of the CDR3 is 13 residues.

This chain uses TRBV18 with TRBJ2-7; perhaps TRBD2 as D (5 bases). V was clipped by 1 base and J by 1 base, with 11 bases between them. The germline gives CDR1 KGHSH, CDR2 LQKENI. This CDR3 comprises 15 residues. In DNA, the CDR3 is TGTGCCAGCTCACCACTTGTAGCGCCTTCCTACGAGCAGTACTTC. Translating it yields CASSPLVAPSYEQYF.

The rearrangement uses TRBV2 and TRBJ1-2; D gene ambiguous. Per the germline V gene, CDR1 is SNHLY and CDR2 is FYNNEI. The CDR3 runs to 14 residues. The germline V and J ends were trimmed by 4 bases and 11 bases, with 20 bases remaining between them. The chain's CDR3 is CASSVAASPPNYTF. In nucleotides, the CDR3 is TGTGCCAGCAGTGTAGCGGCAAGTCCCCCTAATTACACCTTC.

This sequence joins TRBV28 and TRBJ2-4; TRBD1 matches 7 bases. V was pared by 8 bases and J by 0 bases, with 7 bases of the junction left unmatched. The CDR3 consists of 15 residues. Germline V CDR1 and CDR2: MDHEN, SYDVKM. Written as DNA, the CDR3 is TGTGCCAGCGCCGCAGGGGGAATAGCCAAAAACATTCAGTACTTC. Protein sequence: CASAAGGIAKNIQYF.

The V call is TRBV6-5, the J call TRBJ1-5, with D perhaps matching TRBD1 (5 bases). The CDR3 consists of 15 residues. V was cut by 6 bases and J by 6 bases, with 18 bases left in between. Per the germline V gene, CDR1 is MNHEY and CDR2 is SVGAGI. The CDR3 reads CASSPNHRGGQPQHF. In DNA form, the CDR3 reads TGTGCCAGCAGCCCCAACCACCGTGGGGGTCAGCCCCAGCATTTT.

This clone was seen a single time. This chain joins TRBV14 and TRBJ1-4; 9 bases match TRBD1. CDR3 length: 15 amino acids. The V gene end was trimmed by 4 bases and the J gene end by 7 bases; junction bases not matched to a gene: 7. CDR1 and CDR2 from the germline V gene are SGHDN and FVKESK. CDR3 bases: TGTGCCAGCAGCCGCAAACAGGGGGCGGGTGAAAAACTGTTTTTT. This gives the protein CASSRKQGAGEKLFF. Using reference TRBV14 and TRBJ1-4 for the parts outside the CDR3, the full variable domain is EAGVTQFPSHSVIEKGQTVTLRCDPISGHDNLYWYRRVMGKEIKFLLHFVKESKQDESGMPNNRFLAERTGGTYSTLKVQPAELEDSGVYFCASSRKQGAGEKLFFGSGTQLSVL.

The chain carries TRBV6-5 and TRBJ1-1; D unclear. CDR1 is MNHEY and CDR2 is SVGAGI in the germline V gene. With 6 bases removed from V and 0 bases from J, the gap between germline ends came to 11 bases. This CDR3 is 14 amino acids long. DNA for the CDR3: TGTGCCAGCAGGGGGAGGGTAATGAACACTGAAGCTTTCTTT. Protein: CASRGRVMNTEAFF.

This chain connects TRBV5-8 to TRBJ1-2; D call uncertain. The CDR3 loop spans 12 amino acids. V dropped 0 bases and J dropped 5 bases, with 5 bases sitting between them. From germline, CDR1 is SGHTS and CDR2 YDEGEE. Here the CDR3 reads CASSLAKYGYTF. CDR3 DNA: TGTGCCAGCAGCTTGGCCAAATATGGCTACACCTTC.

This clone was counted a single time. The J gene is TRBJ1-2, the V gene TRBV11-3; TRBD1 agrees at 9 bases. Trimming cost V 6 bases and J 4 bases; bases outside gene matches: 6. Germline CDR1 and CDR2: SGHNT and YENEEA. The CDR3 totals 14 residues. This chain's CDR3 is CASRGTGFSYGYTF. DNA of the CDR3: TGTGCCAGCAGGGGGACAGGGTTTTCCTATGGCTACACCTTC.

The chain combines TRBV5-1 with TRBJ2-1, with D maybe TRBD2 (6 bases). V was shortened by 0 bases and J by 6 bases, with 10 bases between the two germline ends. This CDR3 comprises 14 residues. CDR1 is SGHRS and CDR2 is YFSETQ in the germline V gene. CDR3 sequence: CASSLGAGGNEQFF. The CDR3 DNA is TGCGCCAGCAGCTTGGGAGCGGGTGGCAATGAGCAGTTCTTC.

The chain combines TRBV5-1 with TRBJ2-7; D gene ambiguous. The V end was cut by 1 base, the J end by 2 bases, with 10 bases between. Germline CDR1 reads SGHRS; CDR2 reads YFSETQ. The CDR3 totals 14 residues. The CDR3 nucleotides are TGCGCCAGCAGCTTGTTGACGGGCACCTACGAGCAGTACTTC. Its translation: CASSLLTGTYEQYF. Based on the CDR3 plus reference TRBV5-1 and TRBJ2-7, the full variable domain is KAGVTQTPRYLIKTRGQQVTLSCSPISGHRSVSWYQQTPGQGLQFLFEYFSETQRNKGNFPGRFSGRQFSNSRSEMNVSTLELGDSALYLCASSLLTGTYEQYFGPGTRLTVT.

The genes are TRBV5-1 and TRBJ1-4, with a weak D call TRBD1 (5 bases). The V end was cut by 0 bases, the J end by 2 bases, with 5 bases between. Germline V gene sequence: CDR1 SGHRS, CDR2 YFSETQ. The CDR3 extends over 14 amino acids. The CDR3 is CASSLGGTNEKLFF. Written as DNA, the CDR3 is TGCGCCAGCAGCTTGGGGGGCACTAATGAAAAACTGTTTTTT.